A single sample is the source of the 17 T cell receptor beta chains below, sequenced in a study of cytomegalovirus exposure and HLA in healthy donors. Using immunoSEQ multiplex PCR, the repertoire was profiled, and TCRdb retains in-frame clones only, with some absent. The sample has fewer than 150,000 clones; 70% to 85% are singletons. Sequenced input: PBMCs. The origin of the receptors is a man aged 25 to 40 in good health and CMV-seropositive.

In this sample, this clone turned up once. The chain has TRBV5-1 and TRBJ2-2; 7 bases map to TRBD1. CDR3 length equals 15 residues. CDR1 and CDR2 (germline): SGHRS, YFSETQ. The J segment lost 5 bases and the V segment lost 2 bases, leaving 6 bases of the junction unmatched. CDR3 in DNA: TGCGCCAGCAGCTTCACAGGGGCGCGGACCGGGGAGCTGTTTTTT. Its protein product is CASSFTGARTGELFF.

This sequence joins TRBV5-1 and TRBJ2-2, with D hard to call. V was trimmed by 2 bases and J by 7 bases, leaving 3 bases between them. The CDR3 runs 11 residues. Germline V gene lookup returns CDR1 SGHRS and CDR2 YFSETQ. In nucleotides, the CDR3 is TGCGCCAGCAGCTTCGGCGGGGAGCTGTTTTTT. It codes for CASSFGGELFF.

In its sample, this clone was seen once. The CDR3 DNA follows: TGTGCCAGCAGCCCCGGACAGGATAGCAATCAGCCCCAGCATTTT. Encoded protein: CASSPGQDSNQPQHF. The V call is TRBV11-1, the J call TRBJ1-5, with 7 bases matching TRBD1. V was clipped by 5 bases and J by 0 bases; unmatched bases: 4. Per germline, CDR1 SGHAT and CDR2 FQDESV (reference sequence). This CDR3 spans 15 amino acids. Full variable domain (remainder filled in from reference TRBV11-1 and TRBJ1-5): EAEVAQSPRYKITEKSQAVAFWCDPISGHATLYWYRQILGQGPELLVQFQDESVVDDSQLPKDRFSAERLKGVDSTLKIQPAELGDSAMYLCASSPGQDSNQPQHFGDGTRLSIL.

The chain has TRBV21-1 and TRBJ1-1. TRBV21-1 corresponds to a pseudogene. The CDR3 runs to 15 residues. The CDR3 reads CASSKEGGENTEAFF. In nucleotides, the CDR3 is TGTGCCAGCAGCAAAGAGGGGGGGGAGAACACTGAAGCTTTCTTT.

The CDR3 spells CSVGQPYEQFF. In nucleotides, the CDR3 is TGCAGCGTTGGACAGCCGTATGAGCAGTTCTTC. The chain employs TRBV29-1 and TRBJ2-1, with D maybe TRBD1 (5 bases). Trimming stripped 4 bases from V and 8 bases from J, with 9 bases between. This CDR3 has 11 residues. The germline CDR1 and CDR2 sequences are SQVTM and ANQGSEA.

This clone came up once. The rearrangement uses TRBV5-1 and TRBJ1-2, with a weak D call TRBD1 (5 bases). The V end lost 1 base, the J end lost 8 bases, and 18 bases lay between the germline ends. The V gene's germline CDR1 is SGHRS and CDR2 YFSETQ. This CDR3 has 15 residues. CDR3 sequence (DNA): TGCGCCAGCAGCTTGTCTGCCCAGGGAACTCACGGCTACACCTTC. Translated, it gives CASSLSAQGTHGYTF. The whole variable domain, remainder taken from reference TRBV5-1 and TRBJ1-2, is KAGVTQTPRYLIKTRGQQVTLSCSPISGHRSVSWYQQTPGQGLQFLFEYFSETQRNKGNFPGRFSGRQFSNSRSEMNVSTLELGDSALYLCASSLSAQGTHGYTFGSGTRLTVV.

V usage is TRBV11-3 and J usage is TRBJ2-1, with D possibly TRBD2 on 6 matching bases. The germline gives CDR1 SGHNT, CDR2 YENEEA. The CDR3 totals 16 residues. Deletions cut 5 bases from V and 0 bases from J, with 14 bases between. The CDR3 spells CASSRTGGSSYNEQFF. The CDR3 nucleotides are TGTGCCAGCAGCCGCACTGGGGGGAGCTCCTACAATGAGCAGTTCTTC.

CDR3 nucleotide sequence: TGTGCCAGCAGTAATAGACAGGGTTCCACTGAAGCTTTCTTT. It translates to CASSNRQGSTEAFF. The chain couples TRBV6-6 to TRBJ1-1, with 7 bases that match TRBD1. This CDR3 is built from 14 residues. Germline CDR1 and CDR2: MNHNY and SVGAGI (reference sequence). Unmatched junction bases numbered 7, after V lost 5 bases and J lost 4 bases.

This clone was seen repeatedly, ten times or more. Other DNA sequences in this specimen translate into the identical CDR3. This chain uses TRBV6-5 with TRBJ2-5; 7 bases are a match to TRBD2. Germline V gene sequence: CDR1 MNHEY, CDR2 SVGAGI. With 2 bases clipped from V and 2 bases from J, the junction kept 2 bases outside the gene matches. CDR3 length: 14 amino acids. The CDR3 DNA reads as TGTGCCAGCAGTTACCGGACTAGACAAGAGACCCAGTACTTC. Residues: CASSYRTRQETQYF.

J is TRBJ1-6 and V is TRBV6-5; 10 bases map to TRBD1. The V segment lost 6 bases and the J segment 14 bases; nucleotides outside the gene matches: 4. The CDR3 sequence is 12 residues long. Germline V gene sequence: CDR1 MNHEY, CDR2 SVGAGI. In DNA form, the CDR3 reads TGTGCCAGCAGACCCGGGACAGGGGCCCTCCACTTT. Translation: CASRPGTGALHF.

This rearrangement joins TRBV21-1 to TRBJ1-1; the DNA was not used to check the table's D call, TRBD1. TRBV21-1 is deemed a pseudogene. The CDR3 contains 15 residues. The CDR3 here is CASRVQGPEVAEAFF. The DNA of the CDR3 is TGTGCCAGCAGGGTACAGGGGCCGGAAGTAGCTGAAGCTTTCTTT.

V and J are TRBV7-6 and TRBJ2-7; the match to TRBD1 covers 9 bases. There are 16 residues in the CDR3. Germline trimming cut 2 bases from V and 3 bases from J; bases unmatched to any gene: 8. The germline gives CDR1 SGHVS, CDR2 FNYEAQ. CDR3 amino acids: CASSLRFGTGSYEQYF. DNA for the CDR3: TGTGCCAGCAGCTTACGGTTTGGGACAGGGAGCTACGAGCAGTACTTC.

V gene TRBV6-6 combines with J gene TRBJ2-7; 10 nucleotides agree with TRBD1. Germline CDR1 is MNHNY and CDR2 is SVGAGI (reference sequence). V lost 7 bases to trimming and J lost 4 bases; unmatched junction nucleotides: 7. The CDR3 has 14 residues. DNA of the CDR3: TGTGCCAGCAATAGCCTGGGACAGGGGTACGAGCAGTACTTC. It specifies CASNSLGQGYEQYF.

The CDR3 loop is CATTAIAGTEQFF. The DNA of the CDR3 is TGTGCCACCACAGCTATAGCGGGAACTGAGCAGTTCTTC. This rearrangement joins TRBV9 to TRBJ2-1; 8 bases match TRBD2. Germline V gene data show CDR1 as SGDLS and CDR2 as YYNGEE. Germline trimming cut 9 bases from V and 9 bases from J; bases unmatched to any gene: 11. The length of the CDR3 is 13 residues.

The chain has TRBV2 and TRBJ2-7, with no clear D. Germline-derived CDR1 and CDR2 are SNHLY and FYNNEI. This CDR3 has 12 amino acids. Here the CDR3 reads CALSRGTYEQYF. The DNA of the CDR3 is TGTGCATTATCTAGAGGAACCTACGAGCAGTACTTC.

Concerning this clone: Sequence at one end of the junction differs from germline and may be a read error. This sequence joins TRBV7-9 and TRBJ2-1; 8 bases align to TRBD2. Germline CDR1 reads SEHNR; CDR2 reads FQNEAQ (reference sequence). The CDR3 loop spans 15 amino acids. In DNA, the CDR3 is TGTGCCAGCAGCCTAGCGGGCAGCTCCTACAATGAGCAGTTCTTC. This encodes CASSLAGSSYNEQFF.

The V gene is TRBV9, the J gene TRBJ2-3; TRBD2 matches at 7 bases. This CDR3 spans 16 amino acids. V dropped 2 bases and J dropped 0; count of bases not matched to a gene: 6. Germline CDR1 and CDR2: SGDLS and YYNGEE. The CDR3 coding sequence is TGTGCCAGCAGCGTGGCTAGCGGCGAGAGCACAGATACGCAGTATTTT. Translated: CASSVASGESTDTQYF.